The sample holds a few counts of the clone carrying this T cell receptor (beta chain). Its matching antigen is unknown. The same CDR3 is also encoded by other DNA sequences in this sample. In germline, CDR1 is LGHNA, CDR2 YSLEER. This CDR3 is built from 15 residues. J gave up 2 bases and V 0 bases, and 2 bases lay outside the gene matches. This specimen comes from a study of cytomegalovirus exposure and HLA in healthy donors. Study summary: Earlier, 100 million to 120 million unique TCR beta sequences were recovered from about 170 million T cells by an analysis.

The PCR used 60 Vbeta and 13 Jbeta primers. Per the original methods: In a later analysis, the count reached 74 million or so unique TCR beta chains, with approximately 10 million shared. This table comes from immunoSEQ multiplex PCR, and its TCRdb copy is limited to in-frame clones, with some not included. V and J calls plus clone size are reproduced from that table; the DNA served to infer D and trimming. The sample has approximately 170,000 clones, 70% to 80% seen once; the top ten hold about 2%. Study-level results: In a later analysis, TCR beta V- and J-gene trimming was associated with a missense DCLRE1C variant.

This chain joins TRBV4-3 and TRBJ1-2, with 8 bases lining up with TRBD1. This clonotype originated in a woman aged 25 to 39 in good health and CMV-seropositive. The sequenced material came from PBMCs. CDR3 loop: CASSQDPGGNYGYTF. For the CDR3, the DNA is TGCGCCAGCAGCCAAGACCCAGGGGGCAACTATGGCTACACCTTC.